Listed here are 27 T cell receptor beta chains from one sample, sequenced in a study of cytomegalovirus exposure and HLA in healthy donors (dated by TCRdb to about 2017). The library was made by the immunoSEQ multiplex PCR assay. For the multiplex PCR, a mixture combining 60 forward primers for TCR Vbeta segments and 13 reverse primers for TCR Jbeta segments was used. What TCRdb holds here is the immuneACCESS table cut down to in-frame rearrangements. Part of the clones is not present; checked against another copy, under half of the missing clones reflect an unresolved V gene, and the others are unexplained. The sample table shows some 190,000 clones, and over 70% are seen once. 0.95% to 1.5% of the sample belongs to the ten largest clones. Sequenced input: PBMCs. These receptors came from a boy between 2 and 15 years old in good health and CMV-seronegative.

The V and J genes are TRBV27 and TRBJ2-7, with D possibly TRBD2 on 5 matching bases. The CDR3 extends over 13 amino acids. V shed 4 bases and J shed 6 bases, with 13 bases lying between them. In germline, CDR1 is MNHEY, CDR2 SMNVEV (reference sequence). The CDR3 bases are TGTGCCAGCAGTTCGATACTAGAAGCCGAGCAGTACTTC. Its protein product is CASSSILEAEQYF.

This clone was seen only once. The V call is TRBV29-1, the J call TRBJ1-1; D gene uncertain. V gave up 6 bases and J gave up 5 bases, with 16 bases separating them. Germline CDR1 reads SQVTM; CDR2 reads ANQGSEA. This CDR3 is 13 amino acids long. For the CDR3, the DNA is TGCAGCGTCGCGAAGCCTGGCGGGACTGAAGCTTTCTTT. Translating it yields CSVAKPGGTEAFF.

This chain connects TRBV19 to TRBJ1-1, with a possible D match to TRBD1 (6 bases). V lost 3 bases, J lost 1 base, and 9 bases lay in between. CDR1 and CDR2 from the germline V gene are LNHDA and SQIVND (reference sequence). The CDR3 contains 14 residues. CDR3 nucleotides: TGTGCCAGTAGTATGTCGGACAGGAACACTGAAGCTTTCTTT. It yields the protein CASSMSDRNTEAFF.

The gene calls are TRBV7-9 and TRBJ1-1, with 7 bases that match TRBD1. The CDR3 sequence is 12 residues long. Germline values: CDR1 SEHNR, CDR2 FQNEAQ (reference sequence). V gave up 4 bases and J gave up 6 bases; unmatched junction bases: 2. This chain's CDR3 is CASSSQGAEAFF. The CDR3 nucleotides read TGTGCCAGCAGCTCCCAGGGGGCTGAAGCTTTCTTT.

The chain carries TRBV27 and TRBJ2-1; D is undetermined. The ends were cut back, 3 bases at V and 5 bases at J, with 11 bases in the middle. Germline V gene sequence: CDR1 MNHEY, CDR2 SMNVEV (reference sequence). This CDR3 has 14 residues. The CDR3 is CASSFRGLDNEQFF. CDR3 in DNA: TGTGCCAGCAGTTTCCGAGGTTTAGACAATGAGCAGTTCTTC.

The V call is TRBV9, the J call TRBJ1-6, with TRBD1 matching over 7 bases. Trimming removed 0 bases from V and 4 bases from J; junction bases left unmatched: 1. This CDR3 contains 15 residues. CDR1 is SGDLS and CDR2 is YYNGEE in the germline V gene. CDR3 sequence reads: CASSVETGYNSPLHF. The CDR3 DNA is TGTGCCAGCAGCGTAGAGACAGGGTATAATTCACCCCTCCACTTT.

The rearrangement uses TRBV7-9 and TRBJ2-5, with D possibly TRBD1 on 6 matching bases. Between the trimmed V and J ends, which lost 5 bases and 5 bases, there was a span of 9 bases. CDR3 size: 12 residues. Germline V gene lookup returns CDR1 SEHNR and CDR2 FQNEAQ (reference sequence). The CDR3 spells CASSRTAETQYF. CDR3 sequence (DNA): TGTGCCAGCAGCCGGACAGCCGAGACCCAGTACTTC.

V and J are TRBV13 and TRBJ2-1; 10 bases fit TRBD2. V shed 1 base, J shed 3 bases, and the junction held 6 bases outside the gene matches. The CDR3 length is 17 residues. From germline, CDR1 is PRHDT and CDR2 FYEKMQ (reference sequence). As DNA, the CDR3 is TGTGCCAGCAGCTTAGCGAGTAGCGGGGGGTACTACAATGAGCAGTTCTTC. Its protein is CASSLASSGGYYNEQFF.

Concerning this clone: At one end the junction does not follow the germline gene, possibly because of a read error. This chain connects TRBV4-3 to TRBJ2-1, with 10 nucleotides matching TRBD1. CDR3 length: 19 amino acids. Germline-derived CDR1 and CDR2 are LGHNA and YSLEER. CDR3 nucleotides: TGCGCCAGCAACCAAGATGGGGTCAAAGGACAGGGGGATAATGATGAGCAGTTCTTC. It specifies CASNQDGVKGQGDNDEQFF.

In its sample, this clone was seen a few times. The V call is TRBV19, the J call TRBJ2-7, with D tentatively TRBD1 (6 bases). The CDR3 totals 14 residues. With 4 bases removed from V and 2 bases from J, the gap between germline ends came to 12 bases. CDR1 is LNHDA and CDR2 is SQIVND in the germline V gene (reference sequence). CDR3 sequence reads: CASSTSGQTYEQYF. In DNA, the CDR3 is TGTGCCAGTAGTACCTCGGGACAAACCTACGAGCAGTACTTC.

This clone was seen only a few times. The limits of the CDR3 on the DNA are not certain, so only TCRdb's listed CDR3 is given. The chain is built from TRBV9 and TRBJ2-7; the table's D call TRBD2 went unverified against the DNA. The germline V gene has CDR1 SGDLS and CDR2 YYNGEE. The CDR3 is made up of 16 amino acids, end residues included. The chain's CDR3 is CASILAGGLRPYEQYV.

As concerns this clone: The limits of the CDR3 on the DNA are not certain, so only TCRdb's listed CDR3 is given. J is TRBJ2-3 and V is TRBV21-1; the DNA was not used to check the table's D call, TRBD2. TRBV21-1 is deemed a pseudogene. The CDR3 length is 15 residues, termini included. The CDR3 reads CASENVAGGTDTQYF.

This clone turned up a few times. The chain couples TRBV28 to TRBJ1-2, with D possibly TRBD1 on 5 matching bases. The CDR3 consists of 13 residues. Germline CDR1 reads MDHEN; CDR2 reads SYDVKM. The CDR3 sequence is CAGGTGRNYGYTF. DNA of the CDR3: TGTGCGGGGGGTACAGGCAGGAACTATGGCTACACCTTC.

The chain combines TRBV2 with TRBJ2-2, with 15 bases that match TRBD2. The CDR3 totals 17 residues. The trim removed 4 bases at V and 2 bases at J, leaving 2 bases unmatched. The germline V gene has CDR1 SNHLY and CDR2 FYNNEI. CDR3 protein: CASSGTSGGANTGELFF. The DNA for the CDR3 is TGTGCCAGCAGTGGGACTAGCGGGGGGGCAAACACCGGGGAGCTGTTTTTT.

The sample holds one count of this clone. The V gene is TRBV15, the J gene TRBJ1-5; 7 bases line up with TRBD1. V lost 0 bases and J lost 2; bases outside the gene matches: 13. CDR1 is LNHNV, CDR2 YYDKDF, per germline (reference sequence). The CDR3 contains 19 residues. CDR3 in DNA: TGTGCCACCAGCAGAGATAGAGGGGTTGTACAGGGGCGCAATCAGCCCCAGCATTTT. It encodes CATSRDRGVVQGRNQPQHF.

The V and J genes are TRBV30 and TRBJ1-1; the D gene is possibly TRBD1 (5 bases). The germline V gene encodes CDR1 GTSNPN and CDR2 SVGIG (reference sequence). The CDR3 totals 15 residues. The ends were cut back, 0 bases at V and 0 bases at J, with 11 bases in the middle. DNA of the CDR3: TGTGCCTGGAGTGTACAGGCAGGTTTGAACACTGAAGCTTTCTTT. Residues: CAWSVQAGLNTEAFF.

The V gene is TRBV2, the J gene TRBJ1-3; D gene ambiguous. The CDR3 covers 13 residues. Looked up from germline, CDR1 is SNHLY and CDR2 is FYNNEI. Deletions cut 6 bases from V and 2 bases from J, with 8 bases between. The CDR3 here is CASRVGTGNTIYF. CDR3 DNA sequence: TGTGCCAGCAGAGTCGGTACTGGAAACACCATATATTTT.

The rearrangement links TRBV29-1 to TRBJ2-3; TRBD2 aligns across 11 bases. The trim removed 6 bases at V and 3 bases at J, leaving 5 bases unmatched. The CDR3 has 14 residues. The germline V gene has CDR1 SQVTM and CDR2 ANQGSEA. The CDR3 protein is CSVELAGVTDTQYF. The DNA of the CDR3 is TGCAGCGTGGAACTAGCGGGAGTGACAGATACGCAGTATTTT.

The chain uses TRBV7-2 and TRBJ1-3; TRBD1 matches 9 bases. Germline CDR1 reads SGHTA; CDR2 reads FQGNSA. The ends lost 2 bases at V and 3 bases at J; junction bases unmatched: 5. The CDR3 sequence is 16 residues long. The CDR3 region has the DNA TGTGCCAGCAGCTTAAAGGGGACAGGGAATGGAAACACCATATATTTT. Its protein product is CASSLKGTGNGNTIYF.

The chain employs TRBV7-6 and TRBJ2-3, with a tentative D call TRBD2 (6 bases). Trimming cost V 1 base and J 4 bases, with 18 bases left between them. The germline V gene has CDR1 SGHVS and CDR2 FNYEAQ. CDR3 length: 17 residues. The CDR3, as DNA: TGTGCCAGCAGCTTAGTCCAGCGACTAGATGTAGCAGATACGCAGTATTTT. Translating it yields CASSLVQRLDVADTQYF.

V gene TRBV29-1 combines with J gene TRBJ2-5; 9 bases fit TRBD2. In germline, CDR1 is SQVTM, CDR2 ANQGSEA. V was clipped by 1 base and J by 6 bases; unmatched bases: 3. The CDR3 contains 13 residues. CDR3 amino acids: CSVEVAGVKTQYF. The CDR3, as DNA: TGCAGCGTTGAAGTAGCGGGAGTAAAGACCCAGTACTTC.

This clone appeared a single time. V is TRBV29-1 and J is TRBJ2-7; TRBD1 agrees at 7 bases. This CDR3 has 13 residues. V trimming: 5 bases; J trimming: 4 bases; junction bases outside the gene matches: 8. Germline V gives CDR1 SQVTM, CDR2 ANQGSEA. The CDR3 loop reads CSVPGQQGYEQYF. CDR3 sequence (DNA): TGCAGCGTTCCGGGACAGCAAGGTTACGAGCAGTACTTC.

The chain recombines TRBV2 with TRBJ1-2, with D perhaps TRBD1 (5 bases). Germline CDR1 and CDR2: SNHLY and FYNNEI. The V and J ends lost 6 bases and 6 bases respectively, with 11 bases between them. The length of the CDR3 is 12 residues. In DNA form, the CDR3 reads TGTGCCAGCAGCCGGGGGGAAAATGGCTACACCTTC. Its protein product is CASSRGENGYTF.

This chain connects TRBV9 to TRBJ1-4; TRBD1 is a possible D gene (6 bases). CDR3 length equals 13 residues. V lost 3 bases and J lost 5, with 8 bases in between. From germline, CDR1 is SGDLS and CDR2 YYNGEE. CDR3 DNA sequence: TGTGCCAGCAGCGGGACAGCGAATGAAAAACTGTTTTTT. Encoded protein: CASSGTANEKLFF. Filled out from reference TRBV9 and TRBJ1-4, the complete variable domain reads DSGVTQTPKHLITATGQRVTLRCSPRSGDLSVYWYQQSLDQGLQFLIQYYNGEERAKGNILERFSAQQFPDLHSELNLSSLELGDSALYFCASSGTANEKLFFGSGTQLSVL.

This chain joins TRBV28 and TRBJ2-5; unclear D gene. Trimming cost V 4 bases and J 5 bases, with 11 bases left between them. CDR1 is MDHEN and CDR2 is SYDVKM in the germline V gene. The CDR3 totals 13 residues. CDR3 residues: CASSSLLGETQYF. Here the CDR3 DNA reads TGTGCCAGCAGTTCCTTACTGGGCGAGACCCAGTACTTC.

This clone was seen only once. This chain uses TRBV7-2 with TRBJ2-2; D possibly corresponds to TRBD1 (5 bases). Per the germline V gene, CDR1 is SGHTA and CDR2 is FQGNSA. This CDR3 region has 15 residues. The V and J ends lost 1 base and 4 bases respectively, with 10 bases between them. CDR3 sequence (DNA): TGTGCCAGCAGCTTAGGGGGCCATCCCACCGGGGAGCTGTTTTTT. It is translated as CASSLGGHPTGELFF. The full variable domain, with the rest looked up from reference TRBV7-2 and TRBJ2-2, is GAGVSQSPSNKVTEKGKDVELRCDPISGHTALYWYRQSLGQGLEFLIYFQGNSAPDKSGLPSDRFSAERTGGSVSTLTIQRTQQEDSAVYLCASSLGGHPTGELFFGEGSRLTVL.

This rearrangement joins TRBV29-1 to TRBJ2-1; 9 positions agree with TRBD2. CDR1 is SQVTM and CDR2 is ANQGSEA in the germline V gene. This CDR3 is built from 14 residues. With 6 bases clipped from V and 4 bases from J, the junction kept 7 bases outside the gene matches. CDR3 bases: TGCAGCGTACTACTAGCGGGTGGTTACAATGAGCAGTTCTTC. It translates to CSVLLAGGYNEQFF.